These T cell receptor beta chains were read from a single sample in a study of human T cells and chemical hapten exposure. TCRdb processed the RACE reads anew with MiXCR; each CDR3 protein has one entry. The repertoire holds around 300,000 distinct CDR3 sequences, with about 7% as singletons. Sequencing used whole blood, obtained in connection with sensitization to the hapten diphenylcyclopropenone (DPC). These receptors were collected from a woman under 30 with alopecia areata. Some clones in this sample may be carry-over from other donors' samples. CDR3s include the opening cysteine and the closing phenylalanine or tryptophan. The order of the fields is J gene, V gene, clone size, D gene, CDR3 protein, CDR3 DNA. A D gene is named only where the DNA matches it firmly. Clone size is not always given. Where it is, it says once, few, many or a class for expanded clones.

j_gene: TRBJ2-3
v_gene: TRBV6-2/TRBV6-3
abundance: -
d_gene: -
CDR3aa: CASSYGFPTRPGHSSTDTQYF
CDR3nt: TGTGCCAGCAGTTACGGGTTCCCAACACGGCCCGGGCACTCTAGCACAGATACGCAGTATTTT

j_gene: TRBJ1-2
v_gene: TRBV29-1
abundance: -
d_gene: -
CDR3aa: CSVGADAGYGYTF
CDR3nt: TGCAGCGTTGGGGCGGACGCCGGCTATGGCTACACCTTC

j_gene: TRBJ2-1
v_gene: TRBV24-1
abundance: few
d_gene: TRBD1
CDR3aa: CATSDHDRGKEQFF
CDR3nt: TGTGCCACCAGTGATCACGACAGGGGGAAAGAGCAGTTCTTC

j_gene: TRBJ2-1
v_gene: TRBV12-3/TRBV12-4
abundance: many
d_gene: TRBD2
CDR3aa: CASRPGGAAYNEQFF
CDR3nt: TGTGCCAGCAGGCCCGGGGGGGCCGCCTACAATGAGCAGTTCTTC

j_gene: TRBJ1-4
v_gene: TRBV7-9
abundance: -
d_gene: -
CDR3aa: CASSPFFSTEELFF
CDR3nt: TGTGCCAGCAGCCCCTTCTTTTCAACCGAGGAACTGTTTTTT

j_gene: TRBJ2-6
v_gene: TRBV6-6
abundance: -
d_gene: -
CDR3aa: CASSFWGFSGANVLTF
CDR3nt: TGTGCCAGCAGTTTTTGGGGTTTCTCTGGGGCCAACGTCCTGACTTTC

j_gene: TRBJ1-1
v_gene: TRBV11-2
abundance: few
d_gene: TRBD1
CDR3aa: CASRGPGQIEAFF
CDR3nt: TGTGCCAGCAGGGGGCCGGGACAGATTGAAGCTTTCTTT

j_gene: TRBJ1-2
v_gene: TRBV5-5
abundance: few
d_gene: TRBD1
CDR3aa: CASSVMPLALITGGAYGYTF
CDR3nt: TGTGCCAGCAGCGTGATGCCCCTCGCGCTAATAACAGGGGGCGCCTATGGCTACACCTTC

j_gene: TRBJ1-2
v_gene: TRBV12-3/TRBV12-4
abundance: many
d_gene: -
CDR3aa: CASSLGQTRYGYTF
CDR3nt: TGTGCCAGCAGTTTGGGTCAGACCCGCTATGGCTACACCTTC

j_gene: TRBJ1-2
v_gene: TRBV10-3
abundance: -
d_gene: TRBD1
CDR3aa: CAISTRTGDSYGYTF
CDR3nt: TGTGCCATCAGTACCCGGACAGGGGATAGCTATGGCTACACCTTC

j_gene: TRBJ1-2
v_gene: TRBV6-5
abundance: -
d_gene: -
CDR3aa: CASRKRGTATSFYGYTF
CDR3nt: TGTGCCAGCAGAAAAAGAGGGACCGCTACCAGTTTCTATGGCTACACCTTC

j_gene: TRBJ1-2
v_gene: TRBV6-4
abundance: few
d_gene: TRBD1
CDR3aa: CASSDSGTGAQGYTF
CDR3nt: TGTGCCAGCAGTGACTCTGGGACAGGGGCCCAGGGCTACACCTTC

j_gene: TRBJ1-2
v_gene: TRBV5-1
abundance: few
d_gene: -
CDR3aa: CASSLRQGVGYTF
CDR3nt: TGCGCCAGCAGCTTGAGGCAGGGAGTTGGCTACACCTTC

j_gene: TRBJ2-2
v_gene: TRBV12-3/TRBV12-4
abundance: many
d_gene: TRBD1
CDR3aa: CASRTGQEDTGELFF
CDR3nt: TGTGCCAGTCGAACCGGACAGGAGGACACCGGGGAGCTGTTTTTT

j_gene: TRBJ2-7
v_gene: TRBV9
abundance: many
d_gene: TRBD1
CDR3aa: CASSVAPGQAYEQYF
CDR3nt: TGTGCCAGCAGCGTAGCCCCCGGACAGGCCTACGAGCAGTACTTC

j_gene: TRBJ1-4
v_gene: TRBV12-3/TRBV12-4
abundance: few
d_gene: -
CDR3aa: CATCLGGEKLFF
CDR3nt: TGTGCCACCTGCTTGGGAGGAGAAAAACTGTTTTTT

j_gene: TRBJ2-3
v_gene: TRBV7-2
abundance: few
d_gene: -
CDR3aa: CASSFTRADTQYF
CDR3nt: TGTGCCAGCTCCTTCACACGAGCAGATACGCAGTATTTT

j_gene: TRBJ1-5
v_gene: TRBV28
abundance: -
d_gene: -
CDR3aa: CASSLMDQPQHF
CDR3nt: TGTGCCAGCAGTTTGATGGATCAGCCCCAGCATTTT

j_gene: TRBJ1-5
v_gene: TRBV18
abundance: -
d_gene: -
CDR3aa: CASQMDRDQPQHF
CDR3nt: TGTGCCAGCCAAATGGACAGAGATCAGCCCCAGCATTTT

j_gene: TRBJ2-1
v_gene: TRBV11-2
abundance: -
d_gene: -
CDR3aa: CASSGKPRSGIPLRNEQFF
CDR3nt: TGTGCCAGCAGCGGCAAGCCTAGGTCGGGCATCCCGCTTAGGAATGAGCAGTTCTTC

j_gene: TRBJ2-1
v_gene: TRBV25-1
abundance: few
d_gene: -
CDR3aa: CASGSYNEQFF
CDR3nt: TGTGCCAGCGGATCGTACAATGAGCAGTTCTTC

j_gene: TRBJ2-3
v_gene: TRBV20-1
abundance: few
d_gene: -
CDR3aa: CSASPQQGVYTQYF
CDR3nt: TGCAGTGCTAGCCCCCAACAGGGAGTCTATACGCAGTATTTT

j_gene: TRBJ2-4
v_gene: TRBV6-5
abundance: many
d_gene: -
CDR3aa: CASGTTSENIQYF
CDR3nt: TGTGCCAGCGGAACAACCTCTGAGAACATTCAGTACTTC

j_gene: TRBJ2-3
v_gene: TRBV9
abundance: many
d_gene: -
CDR3aa: CASSVQSPDTQYF
CDR3nt: TGTGCCAGCAGCGTACAGTCTCCAGATACGCAGTATTTT

j_gene: TRBJ2-3
v_gene: TRBV29-1
abundance: few
d_gene: TRBD1
CDR3aa: CSVEEDRGATQYF
CDR3nt: TGCAGCGTTGAGGAGGACAGGGGCGCTACGCAGTATTTT

j_gene: TRBJ1-2
v_gene: TRBV28
abundance: few
d_gene: -
CDR3aa: CATGTENYGYTF
CDR3nt: TGTGCCACCGGCACAGAGAACTATGGCTACACCTTC

j_gene: TRBJ2-3
v_gene: TRBV6-1
abundance: few
d_gene: TRBD1
CDR3aa: CASSAQTTGASTQYF
CDR3nt: TGTGCCAGCAGTGCCCAGACTACAGGGGCCTCAACGCAGTATTTT

j_gene: TRBJ2-6
v_gene: TRBV7-2
abundance: few
d_gene: -
CDR3aa: CASSPRTGRGRANVLTF
CDR3nt: TGTGCCAGCAGCCCCCGGACAGGACGGGGGCGGGCCAACGTCCTGACTTTC

j_gene: TRBJ2-7
v_gene: TRBV6-5
abundance: few
d_gene: TRBD1
CDR3aa: CASRLEDRAHEQYF
CDR3nt: TGTGCCAGCCGGCTAGAAGACAGGGCCCACGAGCAGTACTTC

j_gene: TRBJ1-2
v_gene: TRBV10-3
abundance: -
d_gene: TRBD1
CDR3aa: CAIGGGQGFLNYGYTF
CDR3nt: TGTGCCATAGGTGGGGGACAGGGGTTTCTTAACTATGGCTACACCTTC

j_gene: TRBJ2-3
v_gene: TRBV21-1
abundance: few
d_gene: -
CDR3aa: CASSARGASWGDTQYF
CDR3nt: TGTGCCAGCAGCGCGCGGGGGGCCTCCTGGGGAGATACGCAGTATTTT

j_gene: TRBJ1-3
v_gene: TRBV7-2
abundance: few
d_gene: -
CDR3aa: CASSLDRNSGNTIYF
CDR3nt: TGTGCCAGCAGCTTAGACAGGAACTCTGGAAACACCATATATTTT

j_gene: TRBJ2-1
v_gene: TRBV20-1
abundance: many
d_gene: -
CDR3aa: CSATDPEVSYNEQFF
CDR3nt: TGCAGTGCTACAGATCCCGAGGTCTCCTACAATGAGCAGTTCTTC

j_gene: TRBJ2-3
v_gene: TRBV12-3/TRBV12-4
abundance: many
d_gene: -
CDR3aa: CASSLQGASTDTQYF
CDR3nt: TGTGCCAGCAGTCTTCAGGGAGCTAGCACAGATACGCAGTATTTT

j_gene: TRBJ2-7
v_gene: TRBV29-1
abundance: -
d_gene: -
CDR3aa: CSGTGPDYEQYF
CDR3nt: TGCAGCGGGACGGGACCCGACTACGAGCAGTACTTC

j_gene: TRBJ2-1
v_gene: TRBV10-3
abundance: -
d_gene: TRBD1
CDR3aa: CAITRTGRDNEQFF
CDR3nt: TGTGCCATCACCCGGACAGGGCGGGACAATGAGCAGTTCTTC

j_gene: TRBJ1-1
v_gene: TRBV12-3/TRBV12-4
abundance: many
d_gene: -
CDR3aa: CASSSVGEAFF
CDR3nt: TGTGCCAGCAGCTCGGTAGGTGAAGCTTTCTTT